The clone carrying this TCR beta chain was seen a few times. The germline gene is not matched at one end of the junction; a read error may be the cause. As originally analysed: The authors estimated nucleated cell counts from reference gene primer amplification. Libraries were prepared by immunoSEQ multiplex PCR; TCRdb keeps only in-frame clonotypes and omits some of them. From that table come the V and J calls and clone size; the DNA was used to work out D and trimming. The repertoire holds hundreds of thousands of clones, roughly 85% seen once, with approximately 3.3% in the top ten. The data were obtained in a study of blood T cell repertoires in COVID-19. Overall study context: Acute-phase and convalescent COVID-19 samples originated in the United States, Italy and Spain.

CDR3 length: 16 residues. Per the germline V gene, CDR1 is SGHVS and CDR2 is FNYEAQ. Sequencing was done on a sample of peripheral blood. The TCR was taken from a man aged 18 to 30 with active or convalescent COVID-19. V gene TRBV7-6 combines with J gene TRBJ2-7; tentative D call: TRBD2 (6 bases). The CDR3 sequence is CASSLVDSTSSHEQYF. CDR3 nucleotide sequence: TGTGCCAGCAGCTTAGTCGATAGTACTAGCTCCCACGAGCAGTACTTC.